The 24 T cell receptor beta chains in this list originate from one sample, sequenced in a study. TCRdb called the 5' RACE reads again in MiXCR, with one record for every CDR3 protein. The table shows fewer than 80,000 distinct CDR3 sequences, with about 22% occurring only once. The sample comprised memory CD4+ T cells sorted from a lymph node. Regarding subset: memory CD4+ T cells, CD4+CD45RO+CD25-. The receptors derive from a female donor with breast cancer.

On this clonotype: This CDR3 is missing its conserved last phenylalanine or tryptophan, likely due to a read error. V and J are TRBV7-3 and TRBJ2-2; D remains unclear. There are 12 residues in the CDR3. Germline V gives CDR1 SGHTA, CDR2 FQGTGA. Trimming took 3 bases from V and 3 from J, leaving 2 bases between them. The chain's CDR3 is CASSFDTGELFY. CDR3 bases: TGTGCCAGCAGCTTCGACACCGGGGAGCTGTTTTAT.

This clonotype was recorded a few times. The V and J genes are TRBV7-9 and TRBJ2-1; perhaps TRBD2 as D (6 bases). Germline lookup yields CDR1 SEHNR and CDR2 FQNEAQ (reference sequence). Trimming stripped 5 bases from V and 4 bases from J, with 15 bases between. The CDR3 has 15 residues. The CDR3 reads CASSNTGRDYNEQFF. CDR3 in DNA: TGTGCCAGCAGCAACACGGGGCGGGATTACAATGAGCAGTTCTTC.

This clonotype has a handful of counts. The chain carries TRBV6-5 and TRBJ1-2; D is possibly TRBD1 (5 bases). The CDR3 consists of 19 residues. Trimming took off 0 bases at V and 4 bases at J, with 24 bases between the two ends. Per germline, CDR1 MNHEY and CDR2 SVGAGI. CDR3 bases: TGTGCCAGCAGTTACTCGATCTCCCCTCCAAAGGGACGGAGCTATGGCTACACCTTC. Protein sequence: CASSYSISPPKGRSYGYTF.

The rearrangement joins TRBV6-6 to TRBJ1-5; 7 bases align to TRBD1. Trimming cost V 4 bases and J 0 bases; bases outside gene matches: 18. The CDR3 spans 20 residues. CDR1 and CDR2 (germline): MNHNY, SVGAGI (reference sequence). CDR3 bases: TGTGCCAGCAGTTTCCGGACCCATACTGACAGGGATTATAGCAATCAGCCCCAGCATTTT. Its protein product is CASSFRTHTDRDYSNQPQHF.

For this clonotype: A much larger clonotype is one base distant, so this may be a read error. V is TRBV5-1 and J is TRBJ2-3; D unresolved. Trimming removed 1 base from V and 6 bases from J, with 15 bases in between. In germline, CDR1 is SGHRS, CDR2 YFSETQ. The CDR3 is 15 residues long. CDR3 loop: CASSLSPSPRDTQYF. Here the CDR3 DNA reads TGCGCCAGCAGCTTGTCACCCTCACCGCGGGATACGCAGTATTTT.

The table lists this clonotype with a few counts. The V call is TRBV4-1, the J call TRBJ2-5; TRBD1 is a possible D gene (5 bases). Germline CDR1 MGHRA, CDR2 YSYEKL. The CDR3 loop spans 15 amino acids. V was cut by 1 base and J by 5 bases, with 14 bases left in between. CDR3 in amino acids: CASSQVGREWETQYF. The DNA for the CDR3 is TGCGCCAGCAGCCAAGTGGGCAGGGAATGGGAGACCCAGTACTTC.

The chain has TRBV29-1 and TRBJ2-7; possible D gene TRBD2, 5 bases. The CDR3 totals 12 residues. CDR1 SQVTM and CDR2 ANQGSEA come from the germline V gene. V lost 4 bases, J lost 5 bases, and 12 bases lay in between. Written as DNA, the CDR3 is TGCAGCGTTGGTCGGGGAGCCCACGAGCAGTACTTC. Translating gives CSVGRGAHEQYF.

This clonotype occurred a few times. The J gene is TRBJ1-5, the V gene TRBV2, with D unclear. CDR1 is SNHLY, CDR2 FYNNEI, per germline. Trimming cost V 4 bases and J 0 bases, with 7 bases left between them. This CDR3 is 14 amino acids long. As DNA, the CDR3 is TGTGCCAGCAGTGCACAGCTTAGCAATCAGCCCCAGCATTTT. This codes for CASSAQLSNQPQHF.

Turning to this clonotype: One end of the junction is discordant with germline, which a read error may explain. This chain connects TRBV11-2 to TRBJ2-3; no firm D call. The J call may be in error: the DNA end matches TRBJ1-5 better. CDR3 length equals 14 residues. The germline V gene encodes CDR1 SGHAT and CDR2 FQNNGV. Here the CDR3 DNA reads TGTGCCAGCAGTTTAGTAGTTAGCACAGATACGCAGCATTTT. Translated: CASSLVVSTDTQHF.

This chain links TRBV28 with TRBJ2-1; TRBD1 is a possible D gene (5 bases). This CDR3 has 15 amino acids. Germline lookup yields CDR1 MDHEN and CDR2 SYDVKM. The V gene lost 5 bases and the J gene lost 0 bases, with 11 bases spanning the gap. Written as DNA, the CDR3 is TGTGCCAGCAGTCGACTTAGGGGCTCCTACAATGAGCAGTTCTTC. Amino acid sequence: CASSRLRGSYNEQFF.

This sequence joins TRBV5-4 and TRBJ1-1; D is unclear. Germline loops: CDR1 SGHNT, CDR2 YYREEE (reference sequence). V gave up 4 bases and J gave up 7 bases, with 14 bases separating them. CDR3 length equals 13 residues. The CDR3 nucleotides are TGTGCCAGCAGCCGTGACGAAAATAATGAAGCTTTCTTT. This encodes CASSRDENNEAFF.

As concerns this clonotype: This may be a read error: a much more frequent sequence differs by one nucleotide. For the CDR3, the DNA is TGTGCCAGCAACTTCGGGGGAGGGGAGCTGTTTTTT. It codes for CASNFGGGELFF. The chain joins TRBV7-6 to TRBJ2-2; maybe TRBD2 (6 bases). V lost 7 bases and J lost 8, with 11 bases in between. CDR1 is SGHVS and CDR2 is FNYEAQ in the germline V gene. The CDR3 is 12 residues long.

This clonotype turned up a few times. The rearrangement links TRBV20-1 to TRBJ2-4; 8 bases agree with TRBD2. This CDR3 spans 15 amino acids. V was pared by 6 bases and J by 8 bases, with 15 bases of the junction left unmatched. Germline V CDR1 and CDR2: DFQATT, SNEGSKA (reference sequence). The CDR3 bases are TGCAGTGCGAGTGAAGCGGGGGCCGGAGTACACATTCAGTACTTC. It specifies CSASEAGAGVHIQYF.

This clonotype came up once. A much larger clone lies one base from this, so it may be a read error. The chain has TRBV6-2 or TRBV6-3 and TRBJ1-2; no reliable D call. Trimming left V 6 bases short and J 8 bases short, with 19 bases between. CDR3 length: 14 residues. Per germline, CDR1 MNHEY and CDR2 SVGEGT. The CDR3 DNA reads as TGTGCCAGCAGGGGCGTCATGCAGGACCAAGGCTACACCTTC. Encoded protein: CASRGVMQDQGYTF.

This clonotype came up many times. The rearrangement uses TRBV20-1 and TRBJ1-1; TRBD1 aligns across 7 bases. Germline V gene data show CDR1 as DFQATT and CDR2 as SNEGSKA (reference sequence). The CDR3 sequence is 14 residues long. V shed 1 base and J 5 bases; nucleotides not matched to a gene: 7. This CDR3 reads CSARGAGTVTEAFF. The CDR3 DNA reads TGCAGTGCTAGAGGTGCGGGGACAGTAACTGAAGCTTTCTTT.

J is TRBJ2-2 and V is TRBV5-4; a possible D gene is TRBD1 (5 bases). V gave up 5 bases and J gave up 1 base, with 9 bases separating them. CDR3 length: 14 amino acids. Germline CDR1 is SGHNT and CDR2 is YYREEE (reference sequence). The CDR3 coding sequence is TGTGCCAGCAGTCCCACAGGGAACACCGGGGAGCTGTTTTTT. Translated: CASSPTGNTGELFF.

Remarks on this clonotype: Possible read error: a much larger clone is one base away. It is likely a read error, because the conserved phenylalanine at the end of the CDR3 is missing. This chain connects TRBV29-1 to TRBJ2-7; 7 bases are shared with TRBD2. The CDR3 has 11 residues. With V trimmed by 7 bases and J by 7 bases, 7 bases remained unmatched. Per the germline V gene, CDR1 is SQVTM and CDR2 is ANQGSEA. This chain's CDR3 is CSAFTGREQYS. For the CDR3, the DNA is TGCAGCGCTTTCACCGGGAGGGAGCAGTACTCC.

This clonotype occurred a few times. This chain connects TRBV7-9 to TRBJ2-7, with D uncertain. This CDR3 contains 14 residues. Germline V gene lookup returns CDR1 SEHNR and CDR2 FQNEAQ (reference sequence). Between the trimmed V and J ends, which lost 4 bases and 0 bases, there was a span of 10 bases. DNA for the CDR3: TGTGCCAGCAGCTCAGACGGCAACTCCTACGAGCAGTACTTC. Residues: CASSSDGNSYEQYF.

This clonotype was detected only a few times. The V gene is TRBV18, the J gene TRBJ2-1; no clear D gene. The CDR3 consists of 14 residues. V gave up 0 bases and J gave up 4 bases, with 7 bases separating them. Germline CDR1 and CDR2: KGHSH and LQKENI. The CDR3 nucleotides are TGTGCCAGCTCACCACCGTCTATTTACAATGAGCAGTTCTTC. It codes for CASSPPSIYNEQFF.

This chain joins TRBV9 and TRBJ2-5; TRBD1 aligns across 8 bases. Trimming removed 0 bases from V and 4 bases from J; junction bases left unmatched: 5. CDR3 length: 15 residues. CDR1 is SGDLS, CDR2 YYNGEE, per germline. DNA of the CDR3: TGTGCCAGCAGCGTAGTAGCAGGGGGCCCAGAGACCCAGTACTTC. Translating it yields CASSVVAGGPETQYF.

This clonotype has more than one count but fewer than ten. This clone may be a read error of a much larger clone one base away. J is TRBJ2-3 and V is TRBV7-2, with unresolved D. The CDR3 length is 14 residues. Germline lookup yields CDR1 SGHTA and CDR2 FQGNSA. Here the CDR3 reads CASSFYISTDAQYF. The CDR3 DNA sequence: TGTGCCAGCAGCTTTTACATTAGCACAGATGCGCAGTATTTT.

V usage is TRBV28 and J usage is TRBJ1-5; D not resolved. The CDR3 is 13 residues long. The germline V gene encodes CDR1 MDHEN and CDR2 SYDVKM. Trimming took 3 bases from V and 6 from J, leaving 9 bases between them. In nucleotides, the CDR3 is TGTGCCAGCAGTTTTGGTAATAGTCAGCCCCAGCATTTT. Translated, it gives CASSFGNSQPQHF.

The rearrangement links TRBV21-1 to TRBJ2-7. TRBV21-1 is a pseudogene locus. The CDR3 loop spans 11 amino acids. The CDR3 sequence is CASSDAYEQYF. CDR3 sequence (DNA): TGTGCCAGCAGCGACGCCTACGAGCAGTACTTC.

This clonotype was detected ten times or more. The CDR3 reads CASNRGKESQHF. CDR3 bases: TGTGCCAGCAACAGGGGTAAAGAGTCCCAGCATTTT. J is TRBJ1-5 and V is TRBV28, with 7 bases that match TRBD1. There are 12 residues in the CDR3. Germline trimming cut 7 bases from V and 11 bases from J; bases unmatched to any gene: 8. Germline V gene data show CDR1 as MDHEN and CDR2 as SYDVKM.